Shown below are 32 T cell receptor beta chains from a single sample sequenced in a study of T-cell memory formation after mild COVID-19. One entry per CDR3 protein results from TCRdb running MiXCR on the 5' RACE reads. The table has about 240,000 distinct CDR3 sequences, 9.4% seen once. What was sequenced was PBMCs or a T cell subset sorted from them (not recorded which). These TCRs come from a man aged 18 to 30 who had mild COVID-19 (a few samples of this study predate the infection). Cell type and time point are not known.

The chain couples TRBV12-3 or TRBV12-4 to TRBJ1-1; weak D call: TRBD1 (5 bases). V lost 8 bases and J 4 bases, leaving 17 bases between the germline ends. This CDR3 is 14 amino acids long. The CDR3 here is CASLLWDGGTEAFF. The CDR3 region has the DNA TGTGCCAGCCTCCTATGGGACGGGGGCACTGAAGCTTTCTTT.

This clonotype was recorded at least ten times. V gene TRBV12-3 or TRBV12-4 combines with J gene TRBJ2-4, with D hard to call. The CDR3 consists of 11 residues. The V end lost 7 bases, the J end lost 4 bases, and 5 bases lay between the germline ends. As DNA, the CDR3 is TGTGCCAGCACCCGGAAAAACATTCAGTACTTC. The encoded protein is CASTRKNIQYF.

This clonotype was detected only a few times. The rearrangement links TRBV5-1 to TRBJ2-7; 7 bases line up with TRBD1. CDR3 size: 15 residues. V was pared by 4 bases and J by 0 bases, with 7 bases of the junction left unmatched. Germline-derived CDR1 and CDR2 are SGHRS and YFSETQ. The CDR3 spells CASSRDSTPSYEQYF. CDR3 nucleotides: TGCGCCAGCAGCCGGGACAGCACTCCCTCCTACGAGCAGTACTTC. Variable domain in full (rest from reference TRBV5-1 and TRBJ2-7): KAGVTQTPRYLIKTRGQQVTLSCSPISGHRSVSWYQQTPGQGLQFLFEYFSETQRNKGNFPGRFSGRQFSNSRSEMNVSTLELGDSALYLCASSRDSTPSYEQYFGPGTRLTVT.

This chain uses TRBV5-5 with TRBJ2-7; 9 bases fit TRBD1. The germline V gene encodes CDR1 SGHKS and CDR2 YYEKEE (reference sequence). The CDR3 runs 15 residues. J gave up 3 bases and V 0 bases, and 4 bases lay outside the gene matches. The CDR3 DNA sequence: TGTGCCAGCAGCTTGGAGGGACAGGGTTTCTACGAGCAGTACGTC. This translates into CASSLEGQGFYEQYV.

V and J are TRBV25-1 and TRBJ2-3; D gene unclear. The V and J ends lost 1 base and 8 bases respectively, with 13 bases between them. Germline CDR1 and CDR2: MGHDK and SYGVNS. The CDR3 is made up of 14 amino acids. The CDR3, as DNA: TGTGCCAGCAGTGAATCTCCATTATGGGGTACGCAGTATTTT. This translates into CASSESPLWGTQYF.

This clonotype was found many times. The chain links TRBV9 to TRBJ2-3; TRBD1 aligns across 9 bases. Germline lookup yields CDR1 SGDLS and CDR2 YYNGEE. J lost 4 bases, V lost 3 bases, and 6 bases had no gene match. The CDR3 spans 15 residues. DNA for the CDR3: TGTGCCAGCAGCGGGGACAGGGCGGGGGCAGATACGCAGTATTTT. This gives the protein CASSGDRAGADTQYF.

The rearrangement links TRBV7-2 to TRBJ1-2; no clear D gene. The CDR3 sequence is 12 residues long. Germline values: CDR1 SGHTA, CDR2 FQGNSA. Deletions cut 5 bases from V and 5 bases from J, with 9 bases between. The DNA of the CDR3 is TGTGCCAGCAGCCCCCAGACTTATGGCTACACCTTC. Translating gives CASSPQTYGYTF.

This clonotype has a handful of counts. This chain links TRBV10-3 with TRBJ2-1; 12 bases are shared with TRBD1. Germline values: CDR1 ENHRY, CDR2 SYGVKD. The junction had 4 bases not matched to a gene; V was cut back by 8 bases and J by 5 bases. CDR3 length: 14 amino acids. CDR3 residues: CAIRWDRGHNEQFF. CDR3 DNA sequence: TGTGCCATCCGGTGGGACAGGGGGCACAATGAGCAGTTCTTC.

Only a few counts were recorded for this clonotype. The chain uses TRBV9 and TRBJ1-2; D is uncertain. Germline V gene sequence: CDR1 SGDLS, CDR2 YYNGEE. Trimming removed 0 bases at V and 7 bases at J, with 19 bases between. The CDR3 length is 16 residues. CDR3 amino acids: CASSVASGNKDGGYTF. The DNA of the CDR3 is TGTGCCAGCAGCGTAGCTTCTGGGAATAAGGATGGTGGCTACACCTTC.

This clonotype has ten or more counts. The chain employs TRBV30 and TRBJ1-4, with a possible D match to TRBD1 (5 bases). The CDR3 runs to 14 residues. V lost 0 bases to trimming and J lost 5 bases, with 10 bases between them. The germline gives CDR1 GTSNPN, CDR2 SVGIG (reference sequence). The CDR3 reads CAWSVGVANEKLFF. In nucleotides, the CDR3 is TGTGCCTGGAGTGTGGGGGTTGCGAATGAAAAACTGTTTTTT. Full variable domain (rest looked up from reference TRBV30 and TRBJ1-4): SQTIHQWPATLVQPVGSPLSLECTVEGTSNPNLYWYRQAAGRGLQLLFYSVGIGQISSEVPQNLSASRPQDRQFILSSKKLLLSDSGFYLCAWSVGVANEKLFFGSGTQLSVL.

The sample holds a few counts of this clonotype. The chain combines TRBV6-2 or TRBV6-3 with TRBJ1-5; D is undetermined. V lost 0 bases and J lost 6, with 9 bases in between. This CDR3 is built from 14 residues. CDR1 is MNHEY, CDR2 SVGEGT, per germline. In DNA form, the CDR3 reads TGTGCCAGCAGTTACTCGGGTGGATTTCAGCCCCAGCATTTT. Translation: CASSYSGGFQPQHF.

This clonotype was recorded a few times. A much larger clone differs by one base, so this may be a read error. V is TRBV12-3 or TRBV12-4 and J is TRBJ2-5; TRBD1 matches 11 bases. Trimming took 5 bases from V and 5 from J; bases not matched to a gene: 7. This CDR3 comprises 15 residues. CDR3 DNA: TGTGCCAGCAGTCCCCACGGGACAGGGGGGGAGACCCAGTACTTC. Amino acid sequence: CASSPHGTGGETQYF.

The gene calls are TRBV20-1 and TRBJ1-1, with a tentative D call TRBD1 (5 bases). Trimming pared 3 bases from V and 10 bases from J, leaving 9 bases between. Germline CDR1 DFQATT, CDR2 SNEGSKA (reference sequence). This CDR3 spans 10 amino acids. This CDR3 reads CSARDIGAFF. CDR3 nucleotide sequence: TGCAGTGCTAGGGACATAGGAGCTTTCTTT.

This chain uses TRBV7-6 with TRBJ2-3; D is ambiguous. Trimming stripped 2 bases from V and 2 bases from J, with 5 bases between. The CDR3 length is 13 residues. The germline V gene has CDR1 SGHVS and CDR2 FNYEAQ. The CDR3 loop is CASSLPHTDTQYF. CDR3 DNA sequence: TGTGCCAGCAGCTTACCCCACACAGATACGCAGTATTTT. Full variable domain (missing parts from reference TRBV7-6 and TRBJ2-3): GAGVSQSPRYKVTKRGQDVALRCDPISGHVSLYWYRQALGQGPEFLTYFNYEAQQDKSGLPNDRFSAERPEGSISTLTIQRTEQRDSAMYRCASSLPHTDTQYFGPGTRLTVL.

V and J are TRBV5-1 and TRBJ1-2; D gene ambiguous. Germline V gene data show CDR1 as SGHRS and CDR2 as YFSETQ. The CDR3 spans 14 residues. V dropped 0 bases and J dropped 8 bases, with 14 bases sitting between them. CDR3 sequence reads: CASSLVSRDGGYTF. The CDR3 DNA follows: TGCGCCAGCAGCTTGGTATCTAGAGACGGCGGCTACACCTTC.

The sample holds a few counts of this clonotype. The genes are TRBV7-2 and TRBJ2-5; TRBD1 might be the D (6 bases). There are 14 residues in the CDR3. Trimming removed 5 bases from V and 0 bases from J, with 10 bases in between. Germline values: CDR1 SGHTA, CDR2 FQGNSA. DNA for the CDR3: TGTGCCAGCAGCCTTGGACAGCACCAAGAGACCCAGTACTTC. It codes for CASSLGQHQETQYF.

This clonotype turned up a few times. V usage is TRBV24-1 and J usage is TRBJ2-3; 8 positions match TRBD1. The J segment lost 0 bases and the V segment lost 7 bases, leaving 5 bases of the junction unmatched. This CDR3 spans 15 amino acids. Germline CDR1 and CDR2: KGHDR and SFDVKD. In DNA, the CDR3 is TGTGCCACCAGGGGGACAGGCACTAGCACAGATACGCAGTATTTT. As protein: CATRGTGTSTDTQYF.

The rearrangement uses TRBV10-3 and TRBJ1-1, with 11 positions matching TRBD1. Unmatched junction bases numbered 5, after V lost 4 bases and J lost 7 bases. The CDR3 runs 14 residues. From germline, CDR1 is ENHRY and CDR2 SYGVKD. In nucleotides, the CDR3 is TGTGCCATCAGTGGGACAGGGGGCGCGGGTGAAGCTTTCTTT. Amino acid sequence: CAISGTGGAGEAFF.

The table lists this clonotype with many counts. V is TRBV12-3 or TRBV12-4 and J is TRBJ2-1, with TRBD1 matching over 9 bases. V shed 8 bases and J 13 bases; nucleotides not matched to a gene: 12. CDR3 length: 13 residues. The CDR3 coding sequence is TGTGCCAGCGAAAACCGGGACAGGGCCCACCAGTTCTTC. This sequence encodes CASENRDRAHQFF.

This clonotype has just a few counts. The chain uses TRBV11-2 and TRBJ1-2; the D is unclear. Germline loops: CDR1 SGHAT, CDR2 FQNNGV. V was trimmed by 2 bases and J by 6 bases, leaving 7 bases between them. This CDR3 is built from 12 residues. CDR3 loop: CASSLMEDGYTF. The CDR3 DNA reads TGTGCCAGCAGCTTAATGGAGGATGGCTACACCTTC.

The V and J genes are TRBV6-1 and TRBJ2-1, with 8 bases aligning to TRBD1. Per the germline V gene, CDR1 is MNHNS and CDR2 is SASEGT. The V segment lost 0 bases and the J segment 8 bases; nucleotides outside the gene matches: 6. The CDR3 consists of 15 residues. The CDR3 nucleotides are TGTGCCAGCAGTGAAGCGGAGGGGACAGGCTATGAGCAGTTCTTC. It translates to CASSEAEGTGYEQFF.

This clonotype was counted many times. The chain carries TRBV5-1 and TRBJ2-1; 9 bases are a match to TRBD2. Per the germline V gene, CDR1 is SGHRS and CDR2 is YFSETQ. V gave up 4 bases and J gave up 4 bases; unmatched junction bases: 9. The CDR3 contains 16 residues. CDR3 sequence: CASSQRGVKPYNEQFF. The CDR3 DNA sequence: TGCGCCAGCAGCCAGCGGGGGGTAAAACCGTACAATGAGCAGTTCTTC. Full variable domain (missing parts from reference TRBV5-1 and TRBJ2-1): KAGVTQTPRYLIKTRGQQVTLSCSPISGHRSVSWYQQTPGQGLQFLFEYFSETQRNKGNFPGRFSGRQFSNSRSEMNVSTLELGDSALYLCASSQRGVKPYNEQFFGPGTRLTVL.

This clonotype was counted only a few times. The V call is TRBV5-1, the J call TRBJ2-7; TRBD1 matches at 12 bases. In germline, CDR1 is SGHRS, CDR2 YFSETQ. The trim removed 4 bases at V and 5 bases at J, leaving 10 bases unmatched. The CDR3 totals 16 residues. CDR3 sequence (DNA): TGCGCCAGCAGCCCTATCATTGGGACAGGGGGCGACGAGCAGTACTTC. This translates into CASSPIIGTGGDEQYF.

This chain uses TRBV5-1 with TRBJ2-6, with a weak D call TRBD2 (5 bases). The CDR3 runs to 16 residues. CDR1 is SGHRS, CDR2 YFSETQ, per germline. V was trimmed by 2 bases and J by 0 bases, leaving 9 bases between them. In DNA form, the CDR3 reads TGCGCCAGCAGCTTCGGGAAAAGCTCTGGGGCCAACGTCCTGACTTTC. Translating it yields CASSFGKSSGANVLTF. The complete variable domain, with remaining parts taken from reference TRBV5-1 and TRBJ2-6, reads KAGVTQTPRYLIKTRGQQVTLSCSPISGHRSVSWYQQTPGQGLQFLFEYFSETQRNKGNFPGRFSGRQFSNSRSEMNVSTLELGDSALYLCASSFGKSSGANVLTFGAGSRLTVL.

This clonotype was detected only a few times. V gene TRBV5-1 combines with J gene TRBJ2-3, with TRBD1 identical over 9 bases. V shed 0 bases and J 2 bases; nucleotides not matched to a gene: 4. Germline-derived CDR1 and CDR2 are SGHRS and YFSETQ. This CDR3 is built from 16 residues. The CDR3 nucleotides are TGCGCCAGCAGCTTGGGCGGACAGGGGAACACAGATACGCAGTATTTT. This encodes CASSLGGQGNTDTQYF. The full variable domain, completed using reference TRBV5-1 and TRBJ2-3, is KAGVTQTPRYLIKTRGQQVTLSCSPISGHRSVSWYQQTPGQGLQFLFEYFSETQRNKGNFPGRFSGRQFSNSRSEMNVSTLELGDSALYLCASSLGGQGNTDTQYFGPGTRLTVL.

This clonotype has just a few counts. This chain joins TRBV2 and TRBJ2-3, with 7 bases aligning to TRBD1. This CDR3 has 13 amino acids. CDR1 and CDR2 from the germline V gene are SNHLY and FYNNEI. V shed 8 bases, J shed 2 bases, and the junction held 4 bases outside the gene matches. The CDR3 sequence: CASQGVATDTQYF. In DNA form, the CDR3 reads TGTGCCAGCCAGGGGGTTGCCACAGATACGCAGTATTTT.

The chain has TRBV12-3 or TRBV12-4 and TRBJ2-5; TRBD1 matches at 8 bases. After removal of 3 bases from V and 4 bases from J, the junction contained 4 bases not matched to a gene. The CDR3 covers 14 residues. The DNA for the CDR3 is TGTGCCAGCAGTTTGGACAGGGTAATAGAGACCCAGTACTTC. It is translated as CASSLDRVIETQYF.

This chain links TRBV4-1 with TRBJ2-3, with TRBD1 matching 8 bases. The V gene end was trimmed by 5 bases and the J gene end by 7 bases; junction bases not matched to a gene: 5. The germline V gene encodes CDR1 MGHRA and CDR2 YSYEKL. CDR3 length: 13 residues. The CDR3 spells CASSGQGANTQYF. The CDR3 DNA reads as TGCGCCAGCAGCGGACAGGGTGCGAATACGCAGTATTTT.

In this sample, this clonotype turned up a few times. The chain links TRBV5-1 to TRBJ2-7, with TRBD2 matching over 7 bases. V shed 0 bases, J shed 4 bases, and the junction held 4 bases outside the gene matches. The germline gives CDR1 SGHRS, CDR2 YFSETQ. The CDR3 runs 14 residues. CDR3 DNA: TGCGCCAGCAGCTTGGAGGGAGGGAATTACGAGCAGTACTTC. As protein: CASSLEGGNYEQYF.

V gene TRBV29-1 combines with J gene TRBJ2-3; 8 bases match TRBD1. The J segment lost 4 bases and the V segment lost 1 base, leaving 4 bases of the junction unmatched. CDR3 size: 14 residues. The germline gives CDR1 SQVTM, CDR2 ANQGSEA. CDR3 region: CSVEAIRGPDTQYF. CDR3 nucleotides: TGCAGCGTTGAAGCTATCAGGGGGCCAGATACGCAGTATTTT.

In this sample, this clonotype turned up a few times. The rearrangement uses TRBV5-1 and TRBJ2-2; D gene unclear. Germline V gene data show CDR1 as SGHRS and CDR2 as YFSETQ. This CDR3 has 14 residues. Trimming took 0 bases from V and 4 from J, leaving 7 bases between them. The CDR3 DNA follows: TGCGCCAGCAGCTTGGCCCCTCCCACCGGGGAGCTGTTTTTT. Translated: CASSLAPPTGELFF.

This chain's CDR3 is CASSLAATSGATDTQYF. DNA for the CDR3: TGTGCCAGCAGCTTAGCAGCCACTAGCGGGGCCACAGATACGCAGTATTTT. The rearrangement joins TRBV7-2 to TRBJ2-3; 10 bases are shared with TRBD2. The V segment lost 0 bases and the J segment 2 bases; nucleotides outside the gene matches: 5. The CDR3 consists of 17 residues. CDR1 and CDR2 from the germline V gene are SGHTA and FQGNSA.